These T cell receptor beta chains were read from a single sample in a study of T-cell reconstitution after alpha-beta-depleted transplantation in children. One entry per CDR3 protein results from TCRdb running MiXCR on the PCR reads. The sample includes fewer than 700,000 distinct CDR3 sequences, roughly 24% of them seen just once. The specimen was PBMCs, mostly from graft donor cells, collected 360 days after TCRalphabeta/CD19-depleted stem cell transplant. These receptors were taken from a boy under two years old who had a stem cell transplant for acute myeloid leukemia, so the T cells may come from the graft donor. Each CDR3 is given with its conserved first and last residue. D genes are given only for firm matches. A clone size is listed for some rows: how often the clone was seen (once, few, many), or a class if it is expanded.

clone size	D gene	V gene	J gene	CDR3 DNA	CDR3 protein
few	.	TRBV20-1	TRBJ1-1	TGCAGTGCCACCGACTTAACAGGGAGGGGGGCTGAAGCTTTCTTT	CSATDLTGRGAEAFF
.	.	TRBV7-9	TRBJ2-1	TGTGCCAGCAGCTTAGTTCTGATAAGCTCCTACAATGAGCAGTTCTTC	CASSLVLISSYNEQFF
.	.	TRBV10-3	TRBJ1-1	TGTGCCATCAGTGAGGGGCAGGGGATCGTTGAAGCTTTCTTT	CAISEGQGIVEAFF
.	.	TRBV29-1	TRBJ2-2	TGCAGCGCGACAACAGGGTCGAACACCGGGGAGCTGTTTTTT	CSATTGSNTGELFF
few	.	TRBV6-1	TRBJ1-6	TGTGCCAGCGCCCCACTAGGGGGAGTCTCACCCCTCCACTTT	CASAPLGGVSPLHF
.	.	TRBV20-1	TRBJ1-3	TGCAGTGCTAGAGTGACGACAGCCGACACCATATATTTT	CSARVTTADTIYF
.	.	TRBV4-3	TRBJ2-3	TGCGCCAGCAGCCAAGATGAGACAGCCGCTAGCACAGATACGCAGTATTTT	CASSQDETAASTDTQYF
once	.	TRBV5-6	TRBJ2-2	TGTGCCAGCAGCCACGGATCAAACACCGGGGAGCTGTTTTTT	CASSHGSNTGELFF
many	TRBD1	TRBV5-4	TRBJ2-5	TGTGCCAGCAGCTTCCTGGACAGGGGAGAGACCCAGTACTTC	CASSFLDRGETQYF
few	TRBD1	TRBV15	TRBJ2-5	TGTGCCACCAGCTTAAGGGACAGATCCCAAGAGACCCAGTACTTC	CATSLRDRSQETQYF
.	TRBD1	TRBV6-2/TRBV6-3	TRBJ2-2	TGTGCCAGCAGTGCAGGGGGCGCACCCGGGGAGCTGTTTTTT	CASSAGGAPGELFF
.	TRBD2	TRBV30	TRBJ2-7	TGTGCCTTGACTAGCGGGGGTACCTACGAGCAGTACTTC	CALTSGGTYEQYF
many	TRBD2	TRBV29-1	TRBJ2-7	TGCAGCGTTGGGGGGGCTAGCGGGTACTACGAGCAGTACTTC	CSVGGASGYYEQYF
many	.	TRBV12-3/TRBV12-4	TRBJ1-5	TGTGCCAGCAGTTTTTCGGGCAGTTATAGCAATCAGCCCCAGCATTTT	CASSFSGSYSNQPQHF
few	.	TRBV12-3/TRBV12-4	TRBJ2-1	TGTGCCAGCAGCCCGTGGGGGGGACAGCCCTACAATGAGCAGTTCTTC	CASSPWGGQPYNEQFF
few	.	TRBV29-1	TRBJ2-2	TGCAGCGCTGGGGGCAGTTCGGCCGGGGAGCTGTTTTTT	CSAGGSSAGELFF
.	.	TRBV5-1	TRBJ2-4	TGCGCCAGCAGCTTGGGAGCTGTCGAGAACATTCAGTACTTC	CASSLGAVENIQYF
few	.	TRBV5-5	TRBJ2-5	TGTGCCAGCAGCTTGGGACTGTCAATGGGAGAGACCCAGTACTTC	CASSLGLSMGETQYF
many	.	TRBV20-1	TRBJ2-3	TGCAGTGCCTCCGAACTGCGCTCAGATACGCAGTATTTT	CSASELRSDTQYF
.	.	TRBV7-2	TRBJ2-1	TGTGCCAGCAGCTTAGCACTCTCAGGGGCGAATGAGCAGTTCTTC	CASSLALSGANEQFF
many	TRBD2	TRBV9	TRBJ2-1	TGTGCCAGCAGCGTGGGCGGGGGGGCGATGAATGAGCAGTTCTTC	CASSVGGGAMNEQFF
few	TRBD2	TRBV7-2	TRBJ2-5	TGTGCCAGCAGACTAGCGGGGGGGTACCAAGAGACCCAGTACTTC	CASRLAGGYQETQYF
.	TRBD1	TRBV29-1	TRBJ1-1	TGCAGCGTTATGGACAGGGGGTGGAACACTGAAGCTTTCTTT	CSVMDRGWNTEAFF
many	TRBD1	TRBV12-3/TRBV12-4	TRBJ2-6	TGTGCCAGCAGTTTCGACAGGGCCTTAGGCATGCACGTCCTGACTTTC	CASSFDRALGMHVLTF
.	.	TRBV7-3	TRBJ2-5	TGTGCCAGCAGCTTAACTGGGGGACCACAAGAGACCCAGTACTTC	CASSLTGGPQETQYF
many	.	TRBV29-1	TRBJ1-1	TGCAGCGTTCGAAGGGACACTGAAGCTTTCTTT	CSVRRDTEAFF
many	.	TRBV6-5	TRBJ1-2	TGTGCCAGCAGTTACGGAAGTGGCTACACCTTC	CASSYGSGYTF
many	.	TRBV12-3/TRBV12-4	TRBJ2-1	TGTGCCAGCAGTTTTGCTGTTGTCGGAGGCAAGTACAATGAGCAGTTCTTC	CASSFAVVGGKYNEQFF
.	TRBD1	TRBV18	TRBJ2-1	TGTGCCAGCTCACCCGGACAGGGACACCTGGAGCAGTTCTTC	CASSPGQGHLEQFF
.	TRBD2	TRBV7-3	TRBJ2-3	TGTGCCAGCAGCTCATCGGGACTAGCGCAGACAGATACGCAGTATTTT	CASSSSGLAQTDTQYF
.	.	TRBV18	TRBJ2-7	TGTGCCAGCTCACCCCGGGTCAGTACCCTCTACGAGCAGTACTTC	CASSPRVSTLYEQYF
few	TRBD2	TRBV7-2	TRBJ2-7	TGTGCCAGCAGCTTAGGTCTAGCGGGGGCCGCCTACGAGCAGTACTTC	CASSLGLAGAAYEQYF
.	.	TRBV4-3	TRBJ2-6	TGCGCCAGCAGCTACCTCCGGGGATCTGGGGCCAACGTCCTGACTTTC	CASSYLRGSGANVLTF
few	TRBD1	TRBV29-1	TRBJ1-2	TGCAGCGTTGTCAGGGGGCAAGGCTACACCTTC	CSVVRGQGYTF
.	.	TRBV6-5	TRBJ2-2	TGTGCCAGCAGTTACTCTGCCGGCAGGGGAGGCTGGGGCACCGGGGAGCTGTTTTTT	CASSYSAGRGGWGTGELFF
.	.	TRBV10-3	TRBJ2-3	TGTGCCATCCGGCGGGCCAGGGGGGGGACAGATACGCAGTATTTT	CAIRRARGGTDTQYF
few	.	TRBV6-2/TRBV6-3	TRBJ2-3	TGTGCCAGCAGTTATGGGGGTAGGATAGGGACCCTCTCTAGCACAGATACGCAGTATTTT	CASSYGGRIGTLSSTDTQYF
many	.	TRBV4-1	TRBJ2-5	TGCGCCAGCAGCCACCTCGTCACGGAGACCCAGTACTTC	CASSHLVTETQYF
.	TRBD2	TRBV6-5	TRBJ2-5	TGTGCCAGCAGTTTCGAAGCGGGGTCAAAAGAGACCCAGTACTTC	CASSFEAGSKETQYF
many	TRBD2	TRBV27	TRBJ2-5	TGTGCCAGCAGTTCGACTAGCGGGGGCCGGTACCAAGAGACCCAGTACTTC	CASSSTSGGRYQETQYF
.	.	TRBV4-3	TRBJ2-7	TGCGCCAGCAGCCAAGAGAGATGGGCCTACGAGCAGTACTTC	CASSQERWAYEQYF
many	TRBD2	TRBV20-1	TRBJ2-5	TGCAGTGCTAGTGGGGGACTAGCGGATCAAGAGACCCAGTACTTC	CSASGGLADQETQYF
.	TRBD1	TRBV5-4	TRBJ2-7	TGTGCCAGCAGCTTGGCCGGGACAGCTTCCTACGAGCAGTACTTC	CASSLAGTASYEQYF
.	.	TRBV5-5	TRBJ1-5	TGTGCCAGCAGCCGGCAGGCAGGGGAAAGACAGCCCCAGCATTTT	CASSRQAGERQPQHF
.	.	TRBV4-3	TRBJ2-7	TGCGCCAGCAGCCAAGACTCCGGGGCAGATCCCTACGAGCAGTACTTC	CASSQDSGADPYEQYF
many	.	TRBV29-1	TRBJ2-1	TGCAGCGTTGAGGGGGATGAGCAGTTCTTC	CSVEGDEQFF
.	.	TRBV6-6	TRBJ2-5	TGTGCCAGCACCGGGGAAAAGGGGACCCAGTACTTC	CASTGEKGTQYF
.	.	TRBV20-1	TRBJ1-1	TGCAGTCCCAGGAGGGTTTCGAACACTGAAGCTTTCTTT	CSPRRVSNTEAFF
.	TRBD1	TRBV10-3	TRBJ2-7	TGTGCCATCAGTACCGGGACAGGGAGTCCCGAGCAGTACTTC	CAISTGTGSPEQYF
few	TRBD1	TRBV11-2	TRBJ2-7	TGTGCCAGCAGCTCGAAGTCGTTAACGTGGGACAGGGAGTACGAGCAGTACTTC	CASSSKSLTWDREYEQYF
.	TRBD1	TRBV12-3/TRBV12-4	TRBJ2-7	TGTGCCAGCAGCGGAACGACGGGACAGGGGACCTACGAGCAGTACTTC	CASSGTTGQGTYEQYF